This T cell receptor beta chain derives from a study of blood T cell repertoires in COVID-19. Measured with immunoSEQ multiplex PCR; TCRdb has only the in-frame clones, and not every one. Found here are roughly 250,000 clones, roughly 89% of them singletons; the top ten hold roughly 2.6%. V shed 4 bases, J shed 8 bases, and the junction held 7 bases outside the gene matches. CDR3 length: 14 residues. Germline V CDR1 and CDR2: SEHNR, FQNEAQ (reference sequence). The chain uses TRBV7-9 and TRBJ1-4; 7 nucleotides match TRBD1. Sequencing was done on a sample of PBMCs or T cells enriched from blood (not recorded which). The clonotype originates from a woman aged 25 to 45 with acute COVID-19. CDR3 DNA: TGTGCCAGCAGCTACAACAGGGGTGGGGAAAAACTGTTTTTT. Its protein product is CASSYNRGGEKLFF.